These 16 T cell receptor beta chains were sequenced from one sample in a study of blood T cell repertoires in COVID-19. Here immunoSEQ multiplex PCR was the method, and the copy in TCRdb shows in-frame clones only, minus some. The profile shows about 220,000 clones, about 80% of them singletons. The sample comprised PBMCs or T cells enriched from blood (not recorded which). The receptor source for this set is a middle-aged woman with acute COVID-19.

Comments on this clone: This sample includes further DNA sequences coding for the same CDR3. The chain has TRBV2 and TRBJ2-7, with D perhaps matching TRBD1 (5 bases). The CDR3 loop spans 12 amino acids. CDR1 and CDR2 from the germline V gene are SNHLY and FYNNEI. The V and J ends lost 6 bases and 3 bases respectively, with 9 bases between them. CDR3 DNA: TGTGCCAGCAGCCGAGACAGCTACGAGCAGTACTTC. It codes for CASSRDSYEQYF.

The chain combines TRBV12-3 or TRBV12-4 with TRBJ2-2; D is undetermined. The V end was cut by 10 bases, the J end by 4 bases, with 13 bases between. The CDR3 loop spans 13 amino acids. CDR3 DNA sequence: TGTGCCACCAGATCGGTTAGCACCGGGGAGCTGTTTTTT. As protein: CATRSVSTGELFF.

The V call is TRBV7-9, the J call TRBJ2-3, with TRBD2 matching 9 bases. V lost 2 bases, J lost 3 bases, and 3 bases stayed unmatched. The CDR3 sequence is 15 residues long. From germline, CDR1 is SEHNR and CDR2 FQNEAQ (reference sequence). DNA of the CDR3: TGTGCCAGCAGCTTATTTAGCGGGAGAACAGATACGCAGTATTTT. It translates to CASSLFSGRTDTQYF.

As regards this clone: This same CDR3 is encoded by further DNA sequences in the sample. The chain employs TRBV6-2 or TRBV6-3 and TRBJ2-7, with 7 bases identical to TRBD1. The CDR3 consists of 15 residues. V shed 2 bases, J shed 1 base, and the junction held 5 bases outside the gene matches. In germline, CDR1 is MNHEY, CDR2 SVGEGT. In DNA form, the CDR3 reads TGTGCCAGCAGTTACCCTGGACAGGCTTCCTACGAGCAGTACTTC. It specifies CASSYPGQASYEQYF.

This rearrangement joins TRBV5-1 to TRBJ1-2; D is ambiguous. This CDR3 region has 14 residues. Germline V gives CDR1 SGHRS, CDR2 YFSETQ. Deletions cut 3 bases from V and 6 bases from J, with 15 bases between. For the CDR3, the DNA is TGCGCCAGCAGCTCGGTCGGGGAACCTGATGGCTACACCTTC. Its translation: CASSSVGEPDGYTF.

V usage is TRBV28 and J usage is TRBJ1-3, with TRBD1 matching over 7 bases. Germline values: CDR1 MDHEN, CDR2 SYDVKM. This CDR3 spans 17 amino acids. The V gene end was trimmed by 8 bases and the J gene end by 0 bases; junction bases not matched to a gene: 13. The CDR3: CASATQGLGHSGNTIYF. DNA for the CDR3: TGTGCCAGCGCTACACAGGGGTTGGGGCACTCTGGAAACACCATATATTTT.

The chain has TRBV6-6 and TRBJ1-1; D perhaps matches TRBD1 (5 bases). Germline V gene data show CDR1 as MNHNY and CDR2 as SVGAGI (reference sequence). This CDR3 contains 11 residues. V was shortened by 4 bases and J by 7 bases, with 7 bases between the two germline ends. The CDR3 spells CASSSGDEAFF. CDR3 DNA: TGTGCCAGCAGTTCGGGGGATGAAGCTTTCTTT.

This rearrangement joins TRBV24-1 to TRBJ1-4; D is possibly TRBD1 (5 bases). The V gene's germline CDR1 is KGHDR and CDR2 SFDVKD. V was clipped by 4 bases and J by 10 bases, with 12 bases between them. CDR3 length: 13 residues. DNA of the CDR3: TGTGCCACCAGTGACAGGGTTAGTAGAAAACTGTTTTTT. Residues: CATSDRVSRKLFF.

This chain joins TRBV5-1 and TRBJ2-1; TRBD2 matches at 14 bases. Germline V lookup: CDR1 SGHRS, CDR2 YFSETQ. Germline trimming cut 0 bases from V and 7 bases from J; bases unmatched to any gene: 3. This CDR3 has 16 residues. CDR3 sequence: CASSLGGLAGVNEQFF. The CDR3 bases are TGCGCCAGCAGCTTGGGGGGACTAGCGGGAGTAAATGAGCAGTTCTTC.

The V gene is TRBV28, the J gene TRBJ1-2, with 7 bases lining up with TRBD1. V lost 11 bases, J lost 6 bases, and 9 bases stayed unmatched. The CDR3 sequence is 12 residues long. CDR1 and CDR2 from the germline V gene are MDHEN and SYDVKM. In nucleotides, the CDR3 is TGTGCCGCCTACAGGGGATCGAATGGCTACACCTTC. It is translated as CAAYRGSNGYTF.

The chain employs TRBV2 and TRBJ2-1, with 11 bases lining up with TRBD2. The J segment lost 1 base and the V segment lost 6 bases, leaving 5 bases of the junction unmatched. The CDR3 sequence is 16 residues long. In germline, CDR1 is SNHLY, CDR2 FYNNEI. DNA of the CDR3: TGTGCCAGCAGGAAACTAGCGGGGGCATCCTACAATGAGCAGTTCTTC. Encoded protein: CASRKLAGASYNEQFF.

This chain connects TRBV6-5 to TRBJ1-1; 9 positions agree with TRBD1. This CDR3 comprises 13 residues. Per germline, CDR1 MNHEY and CDR2 SVGAGI. V trimming: 2 bases; J trimming: 8 bases; junction bases outside the gene matches: 3. The CDR3 here is CASSYGGQGEAFF. CDR3 in DNA: TGTGCCAGCAGTTACGGGGGACAGGGAGAAGCTTTCTTT.

The chain combines TRBV28 with TRBJ2-5, with 10 bases matching TRBD2. This CDR3 contains 18 residues. Per germline, CDR1 MDHEN and CDR2 SYDVKM. Trimming cost V 5 bases and J 4 bases; bases outside gene matches: 16. The CDR3 region is CASSLNNLRAGGGETQYF. The CDR3 region has the DNA TGTGCCAGCAGTCTCAACAATCTAAGAGCGGGAGGGGGAGAGACCCAGTACTTC. Drawing the rest from reference TRBV28 and TRBJ2-5, the complete variable domain is DVKVTQSSRYLVKRTGEKVFLECVQDMDHENMFWYRQDPGLGLRLIYFSYDVKMKEKGDIPEGYSVSREKKERFSLILESASTNQTSMYLCASSLNNLRAGGGETQYFGPGTRLLVL.

The chain couples TRBV24-1 to TRBJ1-3; TRBD1 is a possible D gene (6 bases). Germline V gene lookup returns CDR1 KGHDR and CDR2 SFDVKD. CDR3 length: 14 amino acids. V lost 4 bases and J 4 bases, leaving 10 bases between the germline ends. CDR3 sequence: CATSDPGQGNTIYF. The CDR3 DNA follows: TGTGCCACCAGTGACCCGGGACAAGGAAACACCATATATTTT.

CDR3 nucleotide sequence: TGTGCCAGCAGCGACAGGGGCCGGAACATTCAGTACTTC. Residues: CASSDRGRNIQYF. The V and J genes are TRBV12-3 or TRBV12-4 and TRBJ2-4; 8 positions match TRBD1. The J segment lost 7 bases and the V segment lost 6 bases, leaving 5 bases of the junction unmatched. The CDR3 spans 13 residues.

The chain recombines TRBV27 with TRBJ1-2, with D perhaps matching TRBD1 (6 bases). Per germline, CDR1 MNHEY and CDR2 SMNVEV (reference sequence). The length of the CDR3 is 13 residues. V was clipped by 2 bases and J by 5 bases, with 9 bases between them. CDR3 coding DNA: TGTGCCAGCAGTTTAAGGGGGTTTTATGGCTACACCTTC. This encodes CASSLRGFYGYTF.